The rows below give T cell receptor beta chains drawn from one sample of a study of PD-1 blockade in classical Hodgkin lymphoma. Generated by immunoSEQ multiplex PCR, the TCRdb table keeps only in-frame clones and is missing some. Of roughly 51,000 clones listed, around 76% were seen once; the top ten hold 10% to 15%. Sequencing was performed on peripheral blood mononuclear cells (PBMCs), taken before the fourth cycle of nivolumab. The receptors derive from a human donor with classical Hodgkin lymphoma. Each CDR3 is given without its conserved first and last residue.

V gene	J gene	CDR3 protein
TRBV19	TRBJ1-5	ASSIRKRQNQPQH
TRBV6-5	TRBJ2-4	ASRTMPGNIQY
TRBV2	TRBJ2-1	ASSEGLAGGSSYNEQF
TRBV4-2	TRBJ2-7	ASSQDRARYEQY
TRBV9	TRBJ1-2	ASSVGGVGGYT
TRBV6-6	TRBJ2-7	ASSYSKSEAGYEQY
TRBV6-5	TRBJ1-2	ASSYSRGFNYGYT
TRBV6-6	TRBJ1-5	ASSYEGPEQPQH
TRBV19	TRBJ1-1	ASNSGRELTEAF
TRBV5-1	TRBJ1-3	ASSSDGDTIY
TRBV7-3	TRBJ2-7	ASSLTQASEQY
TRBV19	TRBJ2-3	ASSSLGVGTDTQY
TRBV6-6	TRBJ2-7	ASSYSRYEQY
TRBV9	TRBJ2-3	ASISTSGREDTDTQY
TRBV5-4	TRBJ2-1	ASSSSTSGYYNEQF
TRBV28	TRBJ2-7	ASRTRHLPIYEQY
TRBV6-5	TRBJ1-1	ASSYGVLNTEAF
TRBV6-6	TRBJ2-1	ASSPWGSSYNEQF
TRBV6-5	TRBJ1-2	ASSYRSNGPTRGYT
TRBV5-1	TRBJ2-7	ASSLEGYEQY
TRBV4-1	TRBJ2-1	ASSQEGLTAYNEQF
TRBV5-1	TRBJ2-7	ASSLLTGSYEQY
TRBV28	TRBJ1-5	ASSGADQPQH
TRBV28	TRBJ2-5	ASSLETGGRETQY
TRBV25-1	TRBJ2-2	ASGDRMRETGELF
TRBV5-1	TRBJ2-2	ASSRDQLNTGELF
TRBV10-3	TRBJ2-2	AISELAPNTGELF
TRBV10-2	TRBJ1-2	ASSGTGARGYT
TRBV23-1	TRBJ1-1	ASSRRSGPTTEAF
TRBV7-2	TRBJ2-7	ASSFNSGALGNEQY
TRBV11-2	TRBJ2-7	ASSLYPGYEQY
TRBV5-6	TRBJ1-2	ASSPATHGYT
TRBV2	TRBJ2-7	ASSEAPFRTAEQY
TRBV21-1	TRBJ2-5	ASSKGQGRVETQY
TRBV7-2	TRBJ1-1	ASSQWTGRNTEAF
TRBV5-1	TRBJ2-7	ASSWAGGQDYEQY
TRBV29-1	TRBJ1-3	SVQGGTNSGNTIY
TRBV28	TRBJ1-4	ASRRYGTDNEKLF
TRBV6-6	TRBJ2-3	ASSYQGGSTDTQY